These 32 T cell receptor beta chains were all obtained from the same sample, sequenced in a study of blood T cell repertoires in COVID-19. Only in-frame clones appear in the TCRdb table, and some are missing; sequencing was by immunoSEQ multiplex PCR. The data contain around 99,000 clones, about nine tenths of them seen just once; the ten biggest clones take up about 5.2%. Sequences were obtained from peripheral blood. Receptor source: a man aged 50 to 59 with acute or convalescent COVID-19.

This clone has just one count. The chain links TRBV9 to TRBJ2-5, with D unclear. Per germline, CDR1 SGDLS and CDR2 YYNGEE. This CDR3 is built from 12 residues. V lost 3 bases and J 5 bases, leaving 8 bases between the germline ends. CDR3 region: CASSASAETQYF. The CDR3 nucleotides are TGTGCCAGCAGCGCTTCCGCGGAGACCCAGTACTTC. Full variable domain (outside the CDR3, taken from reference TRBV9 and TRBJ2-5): DSGVTQTPKHLITATGQRVTLRCSPRSGDLSVYWYQQSLDQGLQFLIQYYNGEERAKGNILERFSAQQFPDLHSELNLSSLELGDSALYFCASSASAETQYFGPGTRLLVL.

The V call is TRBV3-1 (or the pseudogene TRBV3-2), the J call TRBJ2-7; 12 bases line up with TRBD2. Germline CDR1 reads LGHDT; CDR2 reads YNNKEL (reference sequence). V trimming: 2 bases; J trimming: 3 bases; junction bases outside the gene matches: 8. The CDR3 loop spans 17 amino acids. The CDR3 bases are TGTGCCAGCAGCCAACCGCTCTGGACTAGCGGGAACTACGAGCAGTACTTC. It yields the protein CASSQPLWTSGNYEQYF.

The CDR3 DNA follows: TGTGCCAGCAGTTACGACAGGGGGACAAGCAATCAGCCCCAGCATTTT. Its translation: CASSYDRGTSNQPQHF. The genes are TRBV6-6 and TRBJ1-5; 9 bases are a match to TRBD1. Trimming cost V 2 bases and J 1 base; bases outside gene matches: 3. This CDR3 comprises 16 residues. CDR1 is MNHNY, CDR2 SVGAGI, per germline (reference sequence).

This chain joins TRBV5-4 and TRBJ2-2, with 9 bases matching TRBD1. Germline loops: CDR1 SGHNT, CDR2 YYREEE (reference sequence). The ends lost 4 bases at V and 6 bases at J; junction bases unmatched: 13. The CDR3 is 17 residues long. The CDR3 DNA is TGTGCCAGCAGCCCGCTTCCGGGACAGGGAATCCCCGGGGAGCTGTTTTTT. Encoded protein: CASSPLPGQGIPGELFF.

Written as DNA, the CDR3 is TGTGCCAGTAGTATTAAAGCGGGAGCCATCTCCTACGAGCAGTACTTC. This sequence encodes CASSIKAGAISYEQYF. The gene calls are TRBV19 and TRBJ2-7; 8 bases line up with TRBD2. CDR3 length: 16 amino acids. V trimming: 3 bases; J trimming: 0 bases; junction bases outside the gene matches: 7. Germline V gives CDR1 LNHDA, CDR2 SQIVND (reference sequence).

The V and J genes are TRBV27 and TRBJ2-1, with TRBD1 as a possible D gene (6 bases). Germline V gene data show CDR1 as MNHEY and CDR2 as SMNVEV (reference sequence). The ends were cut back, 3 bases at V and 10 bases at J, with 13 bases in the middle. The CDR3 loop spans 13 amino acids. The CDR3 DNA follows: TGTGCCAGCAGTTTCTCACAGGGCGGGGAGCAGTTCTTC. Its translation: CASSFSQGGEQFF.

The CDR3 region has the DNA TGTGCCAGCAGTTACGGGGGGAAAGGAGAGACCCAGTACTTC. The encoded protein is CASSYGGKGETQYF. This sequence joins TRBV6-6 and TRBJ2-5; weak D call: TRBD2 (6 bases). Germline values: CDR1 MNHNY, CDR2 SVGAGI (reference sequence). The CDR3 has 14 residues. V was cut by 2 bases and J by 4 bases, with 11 bases left in between.

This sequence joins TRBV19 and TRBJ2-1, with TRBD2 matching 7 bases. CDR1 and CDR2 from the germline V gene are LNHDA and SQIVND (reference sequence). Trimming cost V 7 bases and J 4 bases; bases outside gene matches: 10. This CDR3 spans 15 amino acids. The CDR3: CASTMGGSSYNEQFF. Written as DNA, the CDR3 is TGTGCCAGTACCATGGGCGGGAGTTCATACAATGAGCAGTTCTTC.

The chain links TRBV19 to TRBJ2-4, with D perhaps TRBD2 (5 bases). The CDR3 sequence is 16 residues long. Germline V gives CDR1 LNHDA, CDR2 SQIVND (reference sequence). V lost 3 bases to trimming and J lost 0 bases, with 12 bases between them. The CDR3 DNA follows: TGTGCCAGTAGTATGAGAGGGAGTCTAGCCAAAAACATTCAGTACTTC. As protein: CASSMRGSLAKNIQYF.

CDR3 residues: CASSQDVIGTGTVNTEAFF. The CDR3 coding sequence is TGCGCCAGCAGCCAAGATGTCATCGGGACAGGGACCGTGAACACTGAAGCTTTCTTT. The chain employs TRBV4-1 and TRBJ1-1, with TRBD1 identical over 9 bases. CDR3 length: 19 amino acids. Trimming at V came to 0 bases and at J to 0 bases, leaving 11 bases not matched to a gene. Germline V gives CDR1 MGHRA, CDR2 YSYEKL.

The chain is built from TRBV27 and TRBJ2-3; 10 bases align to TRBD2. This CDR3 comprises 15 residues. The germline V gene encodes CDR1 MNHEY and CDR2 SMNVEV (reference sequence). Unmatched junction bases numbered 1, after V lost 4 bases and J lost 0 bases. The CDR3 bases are TGTGCCAGCAGTTCTAGCGGGAGCAGCACAGATACGCAGTATTTT. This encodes CASSSSGSSTDTQYF.

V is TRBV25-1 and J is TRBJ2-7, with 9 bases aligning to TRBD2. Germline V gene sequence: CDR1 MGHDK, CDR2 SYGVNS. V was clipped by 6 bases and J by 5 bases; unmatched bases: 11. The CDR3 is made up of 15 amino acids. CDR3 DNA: TGTGCCAGCAGCGCTAGCGGGATCGCCCGCCACGAGCAGTACTTC. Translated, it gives CASSASGIARHEQYF.

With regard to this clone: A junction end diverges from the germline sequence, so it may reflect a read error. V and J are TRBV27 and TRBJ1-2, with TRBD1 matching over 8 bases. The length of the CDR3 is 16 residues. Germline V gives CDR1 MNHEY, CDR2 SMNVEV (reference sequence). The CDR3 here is CATSPGQALGVRGYTF. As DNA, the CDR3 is TGTGCCACCAGTCCGGGACAGGCGCTCGGGGTACGAGGCTACACCTTC.

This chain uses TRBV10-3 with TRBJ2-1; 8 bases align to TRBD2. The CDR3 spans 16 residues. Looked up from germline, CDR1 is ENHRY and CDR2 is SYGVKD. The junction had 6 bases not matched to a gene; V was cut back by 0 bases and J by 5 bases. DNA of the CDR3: TGTGCCATCAGTGAGTCTACTGGACTAGCCGACAATGAGCAGTTCTTC. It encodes CAISESTGLADNEQFF.

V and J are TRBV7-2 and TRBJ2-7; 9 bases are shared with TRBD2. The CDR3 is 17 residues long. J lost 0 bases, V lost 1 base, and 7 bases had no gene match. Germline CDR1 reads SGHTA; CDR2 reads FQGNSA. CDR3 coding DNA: TGTGCCAGCAGCTTAGGAGCGGGAGGTTACAGCTCCTACGAGCAGTACTTC. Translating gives CASSLGAGGYSSYEQYF.

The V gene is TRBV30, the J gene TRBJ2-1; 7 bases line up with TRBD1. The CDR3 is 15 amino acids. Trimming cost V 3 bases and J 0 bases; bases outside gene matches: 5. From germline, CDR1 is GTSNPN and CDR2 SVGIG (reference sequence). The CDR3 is CAWRRQGFSYNEQFF. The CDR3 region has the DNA TGTGCCTGGAGACGACAGGGTTTCTCCTACAATGAGCAGTTCTTC.

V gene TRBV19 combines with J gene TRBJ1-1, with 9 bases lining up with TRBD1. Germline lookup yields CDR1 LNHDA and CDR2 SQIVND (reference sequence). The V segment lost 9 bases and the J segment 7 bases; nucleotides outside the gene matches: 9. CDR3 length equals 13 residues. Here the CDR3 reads CASRTGGLDEAFF. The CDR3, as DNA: TGTGCCAGCCGTACAGGGGGCTTAGATGAAGCTTTCTTT.

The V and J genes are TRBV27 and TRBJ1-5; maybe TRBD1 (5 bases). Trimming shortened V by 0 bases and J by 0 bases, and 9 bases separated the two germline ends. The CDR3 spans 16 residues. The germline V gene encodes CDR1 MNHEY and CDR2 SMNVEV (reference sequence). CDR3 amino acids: CASSLSYRYSNQPQHF. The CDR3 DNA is TGTGCCAGCAGTTTATCCTACAGGTATAGCAATCAGCCCCAGCATTTT.

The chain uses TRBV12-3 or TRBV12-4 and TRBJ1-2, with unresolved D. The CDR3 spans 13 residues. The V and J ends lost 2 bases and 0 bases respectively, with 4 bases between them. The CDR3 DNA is TGTGCCAGCAGTTTACAGTCTAACTATGGCTACACCTTC. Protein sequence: CASSLQSNYGYTF.

DNA for the CDR3: TGTGCCAGTAAGTCGAGTGACGGGGGGGCTCAGCATTTT. This codes for CASKSSDGGAQHF. The chain couples TRBV19 to TRBJ1-5; possibly TRBD1 for D (6 bases). Trimming cost V 7 bases and J 13 bases, with 20 bases left between them. Germline-derived CDR1 and CDR2 are LNHDA and SQIVND (reference sequence). The CDR3 covers 13 residues.

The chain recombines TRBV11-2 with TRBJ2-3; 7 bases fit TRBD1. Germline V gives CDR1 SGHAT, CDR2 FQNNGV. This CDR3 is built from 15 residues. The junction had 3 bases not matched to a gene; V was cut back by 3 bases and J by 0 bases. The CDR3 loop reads CASSLKGASTDTQYF. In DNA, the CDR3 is TGTGCCAGCAGCTTGAAGGGGGCAAGCACAGATACGCAGTATTTT.

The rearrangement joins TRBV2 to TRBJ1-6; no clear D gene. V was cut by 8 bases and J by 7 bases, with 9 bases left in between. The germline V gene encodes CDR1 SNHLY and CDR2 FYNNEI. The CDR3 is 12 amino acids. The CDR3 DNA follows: TGTGCCAGCGAAGAGCGGAATTCACCCCTCCACTTT. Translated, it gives CASEERNSPLHF.

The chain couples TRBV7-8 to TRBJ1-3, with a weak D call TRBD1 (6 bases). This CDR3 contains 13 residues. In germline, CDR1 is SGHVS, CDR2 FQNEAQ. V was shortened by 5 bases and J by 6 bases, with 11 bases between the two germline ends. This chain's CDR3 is CASSPPGENTIYF. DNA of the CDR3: TGTGCCAGCAGCCCCCCAGGGGAAAACACCATATATTTT.

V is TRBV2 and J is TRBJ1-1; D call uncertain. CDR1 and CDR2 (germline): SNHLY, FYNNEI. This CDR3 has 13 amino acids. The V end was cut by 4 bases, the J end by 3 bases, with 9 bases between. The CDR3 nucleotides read TGTGCCAGCAGTGTTTTTTCGGACACTGAAGCTTTCTTT. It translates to CASSVFSDTEAFF.

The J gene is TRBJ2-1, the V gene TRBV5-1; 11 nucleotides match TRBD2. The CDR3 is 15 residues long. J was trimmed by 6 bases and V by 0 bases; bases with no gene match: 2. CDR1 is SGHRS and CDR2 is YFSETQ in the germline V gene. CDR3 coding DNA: TGCGCCAGCAGCTTGGGGACTAGCGGGTTCAATGAGCAGTTCTTC. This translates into CASSLGTSGFNEQFF.

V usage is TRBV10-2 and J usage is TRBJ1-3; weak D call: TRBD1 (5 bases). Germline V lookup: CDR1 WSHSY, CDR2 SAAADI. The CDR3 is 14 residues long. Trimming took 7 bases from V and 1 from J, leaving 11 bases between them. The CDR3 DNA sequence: TGCGCCAGCACCCGGGCAGGGTCTGGAAACACCATATATTTT. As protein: CASTRAGSGNTIYF.

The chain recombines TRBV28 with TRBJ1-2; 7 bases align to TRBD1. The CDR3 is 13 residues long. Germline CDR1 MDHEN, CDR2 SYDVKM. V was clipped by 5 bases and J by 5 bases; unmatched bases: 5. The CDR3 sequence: CASSPGTEYGYTF. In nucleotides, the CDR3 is TGTGCCAGCAGTCCTGGGACAGAGTATGGCTACACCTTC.

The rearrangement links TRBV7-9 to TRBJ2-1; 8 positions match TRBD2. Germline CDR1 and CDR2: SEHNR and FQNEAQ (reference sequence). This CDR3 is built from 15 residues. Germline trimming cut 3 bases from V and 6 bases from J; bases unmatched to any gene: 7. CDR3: CASSLGSGGTNEQFF. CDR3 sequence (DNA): TGTGCCAGCAGCTTGGGCAGCGGGGGAACCAATGAGCAGTTCTTC.

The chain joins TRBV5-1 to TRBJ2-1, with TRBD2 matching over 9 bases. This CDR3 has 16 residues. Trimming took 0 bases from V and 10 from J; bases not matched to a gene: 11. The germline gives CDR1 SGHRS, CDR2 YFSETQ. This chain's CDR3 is CASSLAVGGRVNEQFF. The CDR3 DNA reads TGCGCCAGCAGCTTGGCAGTCGGCGGGAGGGTCAACGAGCAGTTCTTC.

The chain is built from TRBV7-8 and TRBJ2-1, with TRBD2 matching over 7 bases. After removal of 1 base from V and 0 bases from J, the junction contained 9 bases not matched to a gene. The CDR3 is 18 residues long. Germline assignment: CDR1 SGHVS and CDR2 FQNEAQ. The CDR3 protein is CASSLVRLAGFSYNEQFF. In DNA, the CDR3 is TGTGCCAGCAGCTTAGTGAGGTTAGCGGGCTTCTCCTACAATGAGCAGTTCTTC.

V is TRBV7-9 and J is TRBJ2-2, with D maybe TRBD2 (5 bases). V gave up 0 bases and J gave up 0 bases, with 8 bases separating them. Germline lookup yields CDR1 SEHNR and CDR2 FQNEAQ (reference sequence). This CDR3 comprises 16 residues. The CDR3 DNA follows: TGTGCCAGCAGCTTAGCCGGTAGCGCGAACACCGGGGAGCTGTTTTTT. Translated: CASSLAGSANTGELFF.

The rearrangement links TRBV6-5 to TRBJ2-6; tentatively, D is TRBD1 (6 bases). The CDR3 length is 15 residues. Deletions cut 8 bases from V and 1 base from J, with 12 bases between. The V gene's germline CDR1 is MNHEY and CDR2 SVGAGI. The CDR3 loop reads CASELGASGANVLTF. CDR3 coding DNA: TGTGCCAGCGAACTGGGGGCGTCTGGGGCCAACGTCCTGACTTTC.